Following are 8 T cell receptor beta chains from one sample sequenced in a study of identical twins. TCRdb re-analysed the 5' RACE reads in MiXCR, keeping a single row per CDR3 protein. The data show 310,000 or so distinct CDR3 sequences, approximately 8.5% seen once. The sample also formed part of further work on yellow fever vaccine responses in identical twins.

The sequencing input was memory (CD45RO+) T cells sorted from blood. The origin of the receptors is a woman between 18 and 30 years old in good health.

This clonotype was seen repeatedly, ten times or more. CDR3 sequence: CASRSLWDTSYEQYF. CDR3 bases: TGTGCCAGCAGATCTCTCTGGGACACTTCCTACGAGCAGTACTTC. The chain combines TRBV6-1 with TRBJ2-7, with D perhaps TRBD1 (6 bases). V lost 6 bases and J 1 base, leaving 16 bases between the germline ends. This CDR3 is built from 15 residues. Germline V lookup: CDR1 MNHNS, CDR2 SASEGT.

This clonotype was seen a few times. The J gene is TRBJ1-5, the V gene TRBV6-1, with a possible D match to TRBD1 (5 bases). Trimming took off 4 bases at V and 3 bases at J, with 13 bases between the two ends. Per germline, CDR1 MNHNS and CDR2 SASEGT. CDR3 length equals 15 residues. The CDR3 loop is CASSGKTAFNQPQHF. As DNA, the CDR3 is TGTGCCAGCAGTGGTAAGACAGCTTTCAATCAGCCCCAGCATTTT.

The rearrangement uses TRBV5-1 and TRBJ2-1; TRBD2 matches 11 bases. V gave up 4 bases and J gave up 6 bases; unmatched junction bases: 9. From germline, CDR1 is SGHRS and CDR2 YFSETQ. There are 16 residues in the CDR3. The CDR3 spells CASSITTSGRGNEQFF. CDR3 bases: TGCGCCAGCAGCATTACTACTAGCGGGAGAGGCAATGAGCAGTTCTTC.

This rearrangement joins TRBV7-9 to TRBJ2-1, with D perhaps matching TRBD2 (5 bases). CDR1 is SEHNR, CDR2 FQNEAQ, per germline (reference sequence). V gave up 2 bases and J gave up 10 bases, with 18 bases separating them. CDR3 size: 15 residues. CDR3 sequence reads: CASSLSAGSWKEQFF. In DNA, the CDR3 is TGTGCCAGCAGCTTATCTGCGGGCTCCTGGAAGGAGCAGTTCTTC.

The rearrangement joins TRBV12-3 or TRBV12-4 to TRBJ1-2; no definite D call. V was trimmed by 8 bases and J by 5 bases, leaving 24 bases between them. The CDR3 loop spans 16 amino acids. In DNA, the CDR3 is TGTGCCAGCGCTCCCCCCGGACCCGGTCGTAATTATGGCTACACCTTC. Protein sequence: CASAPPGPGRNYGYTF.

The DNA for the CDR3 is TGTGCCAGCAGCCAGGGGTTTAGGAACACTGAAGCTTTCTTT. It is translated as CASSQGFRNTEAFF. The J gene is TRBJ1-1, the V gene TRBV11-3; a weak D match, TRBD1 (6 bases). The CDR3 extends over 14 amino acids. Germline loops: CDR1 SGHNT, CDR2 YENEEA. Trimming removed 5 bases at V and 1 base at J, with 11 bases between.

This clonotype was counted many times. The CDR3 is CASSLWEEAEAFF. In nucleotides, the CDR3 is TGTGCCAGCAGCTTATGGGAAGAGGCTGAAGCTTTCTTT. The V call is TRBV3-1, the J call TRBJ1-1; D remains unclear. Germline V gene lookup returns CDR1 LGHDT and CDR2 YNNKEL (reference sequence). Between the trimmed V and J ends, which lost 5 bases and 6 bases, there was a span of 13 bases. The CDR3 is 13 amino acids.

The table lists this clonotype with a few counts. The V gene is TRBV6-1, the J gene TRBJ2-1; D may be TRBD2 (6 bases). Per germline, CDR1 MNHNS and CDR2 SASEGT. The CDR3 loop spans 15 amino acids. Trimming took off 1 base at V and 12 bases at J, with 19 bases between the two ends. This CDR3 reads CASSEGGVAGPWQFF. CDR3 sequence (DNA): TGTGCCAGCAGTGAAGGGGGAGTTGCGGGGCCTTGGCAGTTCTTC.